A selection of T cell receptor beta chains follows, all from one sample in a study of blood T cell repertoires in COVID-19. Sequencing was performed with immunoSEQ multiplex PCR; in TCRdb, only in-frame clones are kept and a portion is missing. In the table there are around 140,000 clones, roughly 79% of which are singletons. Specimen: peripheral blood. These receptors were collected from a woman aged 60-70 years with active or convalescent COVID-19. The CDR3 runs from the conserved cysteine through the conserved F or W. Fields, in order: J gene, V gene, D gene, clone size, CDR3 DNA, CDR3 protein. D genes are given only for firm matches. The size of a clone is reported for some rows only, either as once, few or many, or as a class for expanded clones.

TRBJ1-1,TRBV5-1,-,few,TGCGCCAGCAGCACGCCGCAGGGTGGGTCTCGGAACGCTGAAGCTTTCTTT,CASSTPQGGSRNAEAFF
TRBJ2-3,TRBV24-1,-,-,TGTGCCACCAGTGATTTTAGCAGGGTTGCCACAGATACGCAGTATTTT,CATSDFSRVATDTQYF
TRBJ1-5,TRBV5-6,TRBD1,-,TGTGCCAGCAGCGTACAGGGGGACAATCAGCCCCAGCATTTT,CASSVQGDNQPQHF
TRBJ2-7,TRBV6-2/TRBV6-3,-,few,TGTGCCAGCAGTTACTCGAGGGGGTCCGACGAGCAGTACTTC,CASSYSRGSDEQYF
TRBJ1-1,TRBV19,TRBD1,-,TGTGCCAGTAGTGCCGGGACAGTGAACACTGAAGCTTTCTTT,CASSAGTVNTEAFF
TRBJ2-7,TRBV29-1,-,few,TGCAGCGTGATTACGGCGGACTCCTACGAGCAGTACTTC,CSVITADSYEQYF
TRBJ1-2,TRBV19,-,few,TGTGCCAGTAGCAGACTGAACTATGGCTACACCTTC,CASSRLNYGYTF
TRBJ2-1,TRBV27,-,-,TGTGCCAGCACAGGACAGAGCTCCTACAATGAGCAGTTCTTC,CASTGQSSYNEQFF
TRBJ2-2,TRBV7-8,TRBD2,-,TGTGCCAGCAGCCTGACTAGCGGGGTATCCACCGGGGAGCTGTTTTTT,CASSLTSGVSTGELFF
TRBJ2-1,TRBV11-1,TRBD2,-,TGTGCCAGCAGTTTACTAGCGGGAGGCCGCAATGAGCAGTTCTTC,CASSLLAGGRNEQFF
TRBJ1-5,TRBV7-8,TRBD1,-,TGTGCCAGCAGCTTGACAGGGGATGGTAGCAATCAGCCCCAGCATTTT,CASSLTGDGSNQPQHF
TRBJ1-5,TRBV5-3,TRBD1,few,TGTGCCAGAAGCCTGGGACAGAGCTTCAATCAGCCCCAGCATTTT,CARSLGQSFNQPQHF
TRBJ2-4,TRBV13,-,-,TGTGCCAGCAGCTTCCGGGGAGCCAAAAACATTCAGTACTTC,CASSFRGAKNIQYF
TRBJ2-1,TRBV9,TRBD2,-,TGTGCCAGCAGCTTAGCGGGAGGGGCCTACAATGAGCAGTTCTTC,CASSLAGGAYNEQFF
TRBJ1-3,TRBV27,-,once,TGTGCCAGCAGTCCCCTGAGGGGGTCTGGAAACACCATATATTTT,CASSPLRGSGNTIYF
TRBJ1-4,TRBV28,-,-,TGTGCCAGCAGTTCACCCCGAGGACAGAAGACTAATGAAAAACTGTTTTTT,CASSSPRGQKTNEKLFF
TRBJ2-7,TRBV5-5,TRBD1,-,TGTGCCAGCAGAAATCTACAGGGGCCCTACGAGCAGTACTTC,CASRNLQGPYEQYF
TRBJ1-5,TRBV7-9,TRBD1,-,TGTGCCAGCAGTCCGGGACAGAATCAGCCCCAGCATTTT,CASSPGQNQPQHF
TRBJ1-6,TRBV27,-,-,TGTGCCAGCCACGGGTCCTATAATTCACCCCTCCACTTT,CASHGSYNSPLHF
TRBJ1-6,TRBV28,-,-,TGTGCCAGCAGAATAGGCCCGGGGTATAATTCACCCCTCCACTTT,CASRIGPGYNSPLHF
TRBJ2-5,TRBV24-1,TRBD1,-,TGTGCCACCAGTGACCAGGGACAGGGTATAGTAGAGACCCAGTACTTC,CATSDQGQGIVETQYF
TRBJ2-2,TRBV5-4,TRBD1,-,TGTGCCAGCAGCATCCGGGACAGGGCAAGGGCCGGGGAGCTGTTTTTT,CASSIRDRARAGELFF
TRBJ2-1,TRBV5-6,-,-,TGTGCCAGCAGCTTTAGGACAAGGAATGAGCAGTTCTTC,CASSFRTRNEQFF
TRBJ2-1,TRBV5-1,TRBD1,-,TGCGCCAGCAGCCTCACAGGGGGGTCCTACAATGAGCAGTTCTTC,CASSLTGGSYNEQFF
TRBJ2-1,TRBV7-3,TRBD2,-,TGTGCCAGCAGCTCCTCTAGCGGGCCTTACAATGAGCAGTTCTTC,CASSSSSGPYNEQFF
TRBJ1-1,TRBV4-1,-,-,TGCGCCAGCAGCCAAGGGGGCGTTTGGACTGAAGCTTTCTTT,CASSQGGVWTEAFF
TRBJ2-2,TRBV3-1/TRBV3-2,TRBD2,once,TGTGCCAGCAGCCAAGCGGGAGGGCTGACCGGGGAGCTGTTTTTT,CASSQAGGLTGELFF
TRBJ1-5,TRBV2,-,-,TGTGCCAGCAGAGAACGACAGGCCCCCAATCAGCCCCAGCATTTT,CASRERQAPNQPQHF
TRBJ1-1,TRBV29-1,-,-,TGCAGCGCTGACTGGGGGGGGAACACTGAAGCTTTCTTT,CSADWGGNTEAFF
TRBJ2-5,TRBV2,-,few,TGTGCCAGCACTCGGTCGCTCGGGGAGACCCAGTACTTC,CASTRSLGETQYF
TRBJ1-6,TRBV5-4,TRBD1,once,TGTGCCAGCAGCCAGCAGGGGACAGCCACTTCACCCCTCCACTTT,CASSQQGTATSPLHF
TRBJ2-4,TRBV20-1,-,-,TGCAGTGCTAGACCAGGGAACATTCAGTACTTC,CSARPGNIQYF
TRBJ1-4,TRBV5-4,TRBD1,-,TGTGCCAGCAGCTTTCGGACAGGGGGGGACGAAAAACTGTTTTTT,CASSFRTGGDEKLFF
TRBJ2-7,TRBV6-2/TRBV6-3,TRBD1,-,TGTGCCAGCAGTTACAATATTCTGGGACAGGGGCGCCACGAGCAGTACTTC,CASSYNILGQGRHEQYF
TRBJ1-6,TRBV18,TRBD1,-,TGTGCCAGCTCACAGGGACAGGGTAATTCACCCCTCCACTTT,CASSQGQGNSPLHF
TRBJ2-3,TRBV18,-,medium-sized,TGTGCCAGCTCACCCGGTATCGGGACACCCGAAGATACGCAGTATTTT,CASSPGIGTPEDTQYF
TRBJ2-1,TRBV4-2,TRBD2,-,TGTGCCAGCAGCCAAGATGAAGGTAGCGGGAGGGGTGAGCAGTTCTTC,CASSQDEGSGRGEQFF
TRBJ1-4,TRBV5-6,TRBD1,-,TGTGCCAGCAGCTCGACAGGGGAGGGCGAAAAACTGTTTTTT,CASSSTGEGEKLFF
TRBJ2-5,TRBV2,TRBD2,once,TGTGCCAGCAGTAATAGCGGGGGGTCAGGGGAGACCCAGTACTTC,CASSNSGGSGETQYF
TRBJ1-6,TRBV7-2,-,-,TGTGCCAGCAGCTTAGTTTTCGGGAATTCACCCCTCCACTTT,CASSLVFGNSPLHF
TRBJ1-1,TRBV4-1,-,-,TGCGCCAGCAGCCAAGGACGAGGCACTGAAGCTTTCTTT,CASSQGRGTEAFF
TRBJ1-1,TRBV20-1,-,-,TGCAGTGCTACCTTAGACACTGAAGCTTTCTTT,CSATLDTEAFF
TRBJ2-3,TRBV19,TRBD1,-,TGTGCCAGTAGTGACCCCGGGACAGCAAACACAGATACGCAGTATTTT,CASSDPGTANTDTQYF
TRBJ2-5,TRBV2,-,few,TGTGCCAGCAGTGAGGAGATGGGGACCCAGTACTTC,CASSEEMGTQYF
TRBJ2-1,TRBV4-2,TRBD1,-,TGTGCCAGCAGCCCCCGGGACAGGGACGTGGATGAGCAGTTCTTC,CASSPRDRDVDEQFF
TRBJ2-3,TRBV5-1,TRBD1,-,TGCGCCAGCAGCCCCACAGGGGTTAGCACAGATACGCAGTATTTT,CASSPTGVSTDTQYF
TRBJ1-5,TRBV5-4,-,-,TGTGCCAGCAGCTTGGCAGGGAGCAATCAGCCCCAGCATTTT,CASSLAGSNQPQHF
TRBJ2-1,TRBV7-6,TRBD2,-,TGTGCCAGCAGCCGGGACTATGGAGGTACAATTAGCTCCTACAATGAGCAGTTCTTC,CASSRDYGGTISSYNEQFF
TRBJ2-3,TRBV2,TRBD2,-,TGTGCCAGACGACTAGCGGAGGGGGATACGCAGTATTTT,CARRLAEGDTQYF
TRBJ1-1,TRBV5-1,-,-,TGCGCCAGCAGCTTGGATAGTCTCGACACTGAAGCTTTCTTT,CASSLDSLDTEAFF
TRBJ1-6,TRBV28,-,-,TGTGCCAGCATAACGAGACAGTATAATTCACCCCTCCACTTT,CASITRQYNSPLHF
TRBJ2-7,TRBV28,TRBD1,-,TGTGCCAGCAGTCGCCCGGGACAGGGCTCCAACGAGCAGTACTTC,CASSRPGQGSNEQYF
TRBJ2-5,TRBV10-2,-,-,TGCGCCAGCAGTGAGACTGGGGGCTCGGGGGAGACCCAGTACTTC,CASSETGGSGETQYF